The clone carrying this T cell receptor (beta chain) was seen repeatedly, ten times or more. Its antigen is still unknown. This sample is part of a study of human T cells and chemical hapten exposure. In the study overall: Slight volume differences across pooled libraries mainly accounted for varying per-sample TCR yields. Study-wide points: Among TCRs, those above 1 in 1000 frequency were unaffected by DPC sensitization.

CDR3 length: 13 residues. Germline V gene data show CDR1 as SGHRS and CDR2 as YFSETQ. The ends were cut back, 1 base at V and 2 bases at J, with 3 bases in the middle. As for time point: pre-sensitization, week 0. Stated treatment: therapeutic diphenylcyclopropenone sensitization with weekly scalp DPC. Alopecia patients, 18 to 70 years old and DPC-suitable, served as donors. During construction of the library, unique molecular identifiers were attached to individual cDNA molecules for quantitative, reproducible TCR counting. TCRdb ran MiXCR on the RACE reads and lists one entry per CDR3 protein. This table holds 200,000 to 300,000 distinct CDR3 sequences, 8.6% found once.

The TCR sequence derives from a woman in her thirties or forties with alopecia areata. Some clones in this sample may be carry-over from other donors' samples. The sample was whole blood, taken in connection with sensitization to the hapten diphenylcyclopropenone (DPC). This chain uses TRBV5-1 with TRBJ2-2; D remains unclear. CDR3 protein: CASSLYNTGELFF. CDR3 bases: TGCGCCAGCAGCTTGTACAACACCGGGGAGCTGTTTTTT.